Below, 4 T cell receptor beta chains from the same sample are listed, as sequenced in a study of T cells after yellow fever vaccination (dated by TCRdb to about 2019). The sample's treatment or condition, from its label and the paper: live attenuated yellow fever vaccine strain. The method behind the library was 5' RACE. Instrument on record: Illumina NovaSeq 6000. TCRdb took the public reads, trimmed them with fastp at Q25, ran MiXCR for clone calling and kept in-frame beta chains. Each CDR3 protein appears once, grouped with its most common genes and DNA. The sample data list 120,000 or so distinct CDR3 sequences, and approximately 14% of these were observed just once. The top ten hold roughly 44% of the sample. Sequenced material: CD8+ T cells sorted from PBMCs, taken 5 days after the yellow fever booster vaccination. The receptor set was obtained from a man between 18 and 29 years old who received the YFV17D yellow fever vaccine.

This clonotype was seen a few times. The chain combines TRBV5-6 with TRBJ2-2; 7 nucleotides agree with TRBD1. The ends lost 4 bases at V and 3 bases at J; junction bases unmatched: 9. Germline V gives CDR1 SGHDT, CDR2 YYEEEE. The CDR3 spans 16 residues. CDR3 in amino acids: CASSTTGARDTGELFF. DNA of the CDR3: TGTGCCAGCAGCACTACAGGGGCGCGGGACACCGGGGAGCTGTTTTTT.

In its sample, this clonotype was seen many times. This chain uses TRBV10-3 with TRBJ2-7, with 9 bases lining up with TRBD1. Germline V CDR1 and CDR2: ENHRY, SYGVKD. V trimming: 2 bases; J trimming: 3 bases; junction bases outside the gene matches: 2. The CDR3 runs to 14 residues. CDR3 sequence: CAISEGQGNYEQYF. CDR3 bases: TGTGCCATCAGTGAGGGACAGGGGAACTACGAGCAGTACTTC.

This chain uses TRBV11-2 with TRBJ2-5; D gene uncertain. Between the trimmed V and J ends, which lost 4 bases and 2 bases, there was a span of 11 bases. Germline assignment: CDR1 SGHAT and CDR2 FQNNGV. This CDR3 comprises 14 residues. Written as DNA, the CDR3 is TGTGCCAGCAGCTGGGTAGGGAAACAAGAGACCCAGTACTTC. This sequence encodes CASSWVGKQETQYF.

This clonotype has just a few counts. V and J are TRBV4-1 and TRBJ1-2; no definite D call. In germline, CDR1 is MGHRA, CDR2 YSYEKL. V was trimmed by 3 bases and J by 7 bases, leaving 21 bases between them. The CDR3 has 16 residues. The CDR3 protein is CASSQSFPDPRGGYTF. The CDR3, as DNA: TGCGCCAGCAGCCAGTCTTTTCCGGACCCCAGAGGTGGCTACACCTTC.